This passage covers 14 T cell receptor beta chains from one sample sequenced in a study of spatial heterogeneity in lung cancer. Time point of the sample: blood at routine non-recurrence follow-up after resection. TCRdb redid the calling of the 5' RACE reads with MiXCR, one entry per CDR3 protein. The table records about 100,000 distinct CDR3 sequences, just under 20% of them present only once. Sequenced here: PBMCs, sampled at follow-up. The receptors stem from a male donor with early-stage non-small cell lung cancer.

This clonotype was picked up a small number of times. V usage is TRBV20-1 and J usage is TRBJ1-4; unclear D gene. This CDR3 is built from 11 residues. V lost 3 bases and J lost 7, with 6 bases in between. Germline V gene sequence: CDR1 DFQATT, CDR2 SNEGSKA (reference sequence). The CDR3 DNA reads TGCAGTGCTAGTCTGGGTGAAAAACTGTTTTTT. Protein: CSASLGEKLFF.

The V gene is TRBV3-1, the J gene TRBJ1-2; TRBD1 aligns across 8 bases. Trimming removed 5 bases from V and 4 bases from J; junction bases left unmatched: 6. The CDR3 consists of 14 residues. Per germline, CDR1 LGHDT and CDR2 YNNKEL (reference sequence). CDR3 sequence reads: CASSVGQGFYGYTF. CDR3 nucleotide sequence: TGTGCCAGCAGCGTCGGACAGGGTTTCTATGGCTACACCTTC.

This chain connects TRBV14 to TRBJ2-1, with D perhaps TRBD1 (5 bases). This CDR3 has 16 residues. Germline-derived CDR1 and CDR2 are SGHDN and FVKESK. The V gene lost 1 base and the J gene lost 4 bases, with 14 bases spanning the gap. CDR3 nucleotide sequence: TGTGCCAGCAGCCAAGTTTTTGGGGCGGCTTACAATGAGCAGTTCTTC. It specifies CASSQVFGAAYNEQFF.

V gene TRBV10-3 combines with J gene TRBJ2-5; D is tentatively TRBD1 or TRBD2 (5 bases each). CDR3 size: 16 residues. Germline CDR1 is ENHRY and CDR2 is SYGVKD. Trimming pared 3 bases from V and 4 bases from J, leaving 18 bases between. CDR3: CAISDSGTPRPETQYF. DNA of the CDR3: TGTGCCATCAGTGATTCCGGGACCCCCAGGCCAGAGACCCAGTACTTC.

Only a few counts were recorded for this clonotype. This chain links TRBV6-5 with TRBJ2-7; weak D call: TRBD1 (5 bases). Germline CDR1 is MNHEY and CDR2 is SVGAGI. Trimming shortened V by 0 bases and J by 0 bases, and 12 bases separated the two germline ends. The CDR3 consists of 16 residues. CDR3 nucleotide sequence: TGTGCCAGCAGTTACTCGATGACAGCGTTCTCCTACGAGCAGTACTTC. Its protein is CASSYSMTAFSYEQYF.

The chain employs TRBV3-1 and TRBJ1-4; the match to TRBD1 covers 7 bases. Germline V gene sequence: CDR1 LGHDT, CDR2 YNNKEL (reference sequence). The CDR3 length is 14 residues. With 4 bases clipped from V and 8 bases from J, the junction kept 7 bases outside the gene matches. This CDR3 is CASSLRTGGEKLFF. The DNA for the CDR3 is TGTGCCAGCAGCCTTAGGACAGGTGGAGAAAAACTGTTTTTT.

This clonotype was detected a few times. This chain uses TRBV20-1 with TRBJ2-7; maybe TRBD2 (6 bases). The CDR3 loop spans 13 amino acids. In germline, CDR1 is DFQATT, CDR2 SNEGSKA (reference sequence). With 3 bases removed from V and 1 base from J, the gap between germline ends came to 10 bases. The CDR3 loop is CSARASVSYEQYF. The CDR3 DNA reads as TGCAGTGCTAGGGCTAGCGTTTCCTACGAGCAGTACTTC.

This clonotype was counted between two and nine times. The chain has TRBV24-1 and TRBJ2-3; 9 positions agree with TRBD1. V lost 9 bases and J lost 4; bases outside the gene matches: 7. The germline V gene encodes CDR1 KGHDR and CDR2 SFDVKD. This CDR3 contains 14 residues. In nucleotides, the CDR3 is TGTGCCACCCAGGGACAGGGCGGACCAGATACGCAGTATTTT. It encodes CATQGQGGPDTQYF.

This clonotype was detected a few times. The rearrangement uses TRBV20-1 and TRBJ2-5; TRBD1 aligns across 7 bases. CDR1 and CDR2 from the germline V gene are DFQATT and SNEGSKA (reference sequence). Unmatched junction bases numbered 9, after V lost 0 bases and J lost 5 bases. CDR3 length: 15 amino acids. CDR3 in amino acids: CSARDLRGRGETQYF. The CDR3 region has the DNA TGCAGTGCTAGAGATCTGAGGGGGCGCGGGGAGACCCAGTACTTC.

This clonotype was recorded a few times. The J gene is TRBJ2-1, the V gene TRBV10-1; no definite D call. The CDR3 has 11 amino acids. Deletions cut 8 bases from V and 9 bases from J, with 11 bases between. Germline CDR1 and CDR2: WNHNN and SYGVQD (reference sequence). The CDR3, as DNA: TGCGCCAGCTTCCCCCCGAGTGAGCAGTTCTTC. It encodes CASFPPSEQFF.

The chain couples TRBV7-2 to TRBJ1-2; TRBD1 agrees at 9 bases. With 8 bases clipped from V and 2 bases from J, the junction kept 3 bases outside the gene matches. This CDR3 region has 13 residues. Germline V gene data show CDR1 as SGHTA and CDR2 as FQGNSA. The CDR3 loop is CASRDRVNYGYTF. Here the CDR3 DNA reads TGTGCCAGCCGGGACAGGGTGAACTATGGCTACACCTTC.

This clonotype has only a few counts. V gene TRBV12-3 or TRBV12-4 combines with J gene TRBJ1-3; D is ambiguous. V was clipped by 3 bases and J by 1 base, with 13 bases between them. The CDR3 length is 16 residues. The CDR3 nucleotides are TGTGCCAGCAGTTTGTCCCCCGAGGGATCTGGAAACACCATATATTTT. This encodes CASSLSPEGSGNTIYF.

The chain employs TRBV6-2 or TRBV6-3 and TRBJ2-5, with a possible D match to TRBD1 (6 bases). V was pared by 6 bases and J by 2 bases, with 16 bases between. The CDR3 extends over 15 amino acids. Germline values: CDR1 MNHEY, CDR2 SVGEGT. The CDR3 coding sequence is TGTGCCAGCAGCCCACGTGGGACACCACAAGAGACCCAGTACTTC. Amino acid sequence: CASSPRGTPQETQYF.

This clonotype was recorded a few times. This sequence joins TRBV11-2 and TRBJ2-7; 7 bases fit TRBD1. This CDR3 spans 13 amino acids. Germline V gene lookup returns CDR1 SGHAT and CDR2 FQNNGV. J was trimmed by 5 bases and V by 5 bases; bases with no gene match: 6. The CDR3 sequence is CASSMDRFHEQYV. CDR3 coding DNA: TGTGCCAGCAGCATGGACAGGTTCCACGAGCAGTACGTC.